The 25 T cell receptor beta chains given below trace back to one sample, sequenced in a study of blood T cell repertoires in COVID-19. Here immunoSEQ multiplex PCR was the method, and the copy in TCRdb shows in-frame clones only, minus some. The sample lists approximately 150,000 clones, roughly 87% occurring once. The sample consisted of PBMCs or T cells enriched from blood (not recorded which). The receptors stem from a woman aged 40 to 49 who had been exposed to COVID-19.

The chain is built from TRBV5-1 and TRBJ1-1; the D is unclear. The germline V gene encodes CDR1 SGHRS and CDR2 YFSETQ. V lost 4 bases and J lost 2, with 12 bases in between. CDR3 length: 14 residues. The CDR3 loop reads CASSPGSRNTEAFF. The CDR3 DNA follows: TGCGCCAGCAGCCCCGGGTCCAGAAACACTGAAGCTTTCTTT. Full variable domain (remainder filled in from reference TRBV5-1 and TRBJ1-1): KAGVTQTPRYLIKTRGQQVTLSCSPISGHRSVSWYQQTPGQGLQFLFEYFSETQRNKGNFPGRFSGRQFSNSRSEMNVSTLELGDSALYLCASSPGSRNTEAFFGQGTRLTVV.

The V and J genes are TRBV2 and TRBJ2-3; a possible D gene is TRBD2 (5 bases). Trimming stripped 6 bases from V and 0 bases from J, with 13 bases between. CDR1 is SNHLY, CDR2 FYNNEI, per germline. The CDR3 has 15 amino acids. The CDR3 bases are TGTGCCAGCAGACTAGTTTTAACTAGCACAGATACGCAGTATTTT. It translates to CASRLVLTSTDTQYF.

V usage is TRBV19 and J usage is TRBJ2-3, with a weak D call TRBD1 (6 bases). The V and J ends lost 5 bases and 5 bases respectively, with 20 bases between them. The CDR3 covers 16 residues. The V gene's germline CDR1 is LNHDA and CDR2 SQIVND (reference sequence). In DNA, the CDR3 is TGTGCCAGTAGTGGGGGCTCCTGGGGGCCGGGAGATACGCAGTATTTT. The encoded protein is CASSGGSWGPGDTQYF.

The J gene is TRBJ1-5, the V gene TRBV2; the D gene is possibly TRBD1 (5 bases). Looked up from germline, CDR1 is SNHLY and CDR2 is FYNNEI. V was trimmed by 6 bases and J by 7 bases, leaving 10 bases between them. CDR3 length: 12 amino acids. CDR3 sequence (DNA): TGTGCCAGCAGCGTTACAGGCCAGCCCCAGCATTTT. Its protein product is CASSVTGQPQHF.

The rearrangement uses TRBV27 and TRBJ2-7, with 7 nucleotides matching TRBD2. The CDR3 loop spans 14 amino acids. V lost 2 bases to trimming and J lost 6 bases; unmatched junction nucleotides: 7. Germline V CDR1 and CDR2: MNHEY, SMNVEV (reference sequence). CDR3 region: CASSLSREGSEQYF. The CDR3 DNA follows: TGTGCCAGCAGTTTAAGCAGGGAGGGTAGCGAGCAGTACTTC.

The table lists this clone with a count of one. This chain connects TRBV12-5 to TRBJ1-1, with TRBD1 matching 7 bases. The CDR3 length is 17 residues. Germline V gene data show CDR1 as LGHNT and CDR2 as FRNRAP. Unmatched junction bases numbered 7, after V lost 0 bases and J lost 0 bases. The CDR3 nucleotides are TGTGCTAGTGGTTTGGTGGATACAGGGGCCGTGAACACTGAAGCTTTCTTT. Amino acid sequence: CASGLVDTGAVNTEAFF.

The chain has TRBV5-1 and TRBJ2-7, with 13 bases aligning to TRBD2. Trimming at V came to 5 bases and at J to 3 bases, leaving 2 bases not matched to a gene. The CDR3 has 14 amino acids. Germline-derived CDR1 and CDR2 are SGHRS and YFSETQ. The CDR3 DNA reads TGCGCCAGCAGGGGGACTAGCGGGAACTACGAGCAGTACTTC. Translating gives CASRGTSGNYEQYF.

V gene TRBV7-8 combines with J gene TRBJ2-1, with 10 bases fitting TRBD2. In germline, CDR1 is SGHVS, CDR2 FQNEAQ. Trimming cost V 1 base and J 4 bases; bases outside gene matches: 1. This CDR3 comprises 15 residues. CDR3 in amino acids: CASSLELAGYNEQFF. In nucleotides, the CDR3 is TGTGCCAGCAGCTTAGAACTAGCGGGGTACAATGAGCAGTTCTTC.

The chain recombines TRBV11-2 with TRBJ2-5, with 14 bases lining up with TRBD2. V lost 1 base to trimming and J lost 3 bases; unmatched junction nucleotides: 1. The CDR3 consists of 16 residues. In germline, CDR1 is SGHAT, CDR2 FQNNGV. CDR3 coding DNA: TGTGCCAGCAGCTTAGGGGGACTAGCGGGAGAAGAGACCCAGTACTTC. Its protein product is CASSLGGLAGEETQYF.

Concerning this clone: The same CDR3 can be traced to other DNA sequences in this sample. The gene calls are TRBV9 and TRBJ2-3; TRBD2 aligns across 10 bases. Germline CDR1 reads SGDLS; CDR2 reads YYNGEE. V lost 4 bases, J lost 6 bases, and 5 bases stayed unmatched. This CDR3 has 14 amino acids. CDR3 protein: CASSPSGGADTQYF. The CDR3 bases are TGTGCCAGCAGCCCGAGCGGGGGGGCCGATACGCAGTATTTT.

This chain links TRBV3-1 (or the pseudogene TRBV3-2) with TRBJ2-1; 11 bases match TRBD2. Per the germline V gene, CDR1 is LGHDT and CDR2 is YNNKEL (reference sequence). Trimming removed 6 bases from V and 7 bases from J; junction bases left unmatched: 17. This CDR3 contains 18 residues. This CDR3 is CASSPSMLAGGPGNEQFF. The CDR3 nucleotides are TGTGCCAGCAGTCCCAGTATGTTAGCGGGAGGGCCGGGGAATGAGCAGTTCTTC.

This chain uses TRBV5-5 with TRBJ2-1, with TRBD2 matching 8 bases. CDR1 SGHKS and CDR2 YYEKEE come from the germline V gene (reference sequence). The CDR3 runs 14 residues. Trimming cost V 4 bases and J 7 bases; bases outside gene matches: 7. CDR3 nucleotides: TGTGCCAGCAGCCCTCTTCGGGGGGGGAATGAGCAGTTCTTC. Its translation is CASSPLRGGNEQFF.

V is TRBV18 and J is TRBJ2-7, with TRBD1 matching over 9 bases. The CDR3 is 17 residues long. The germline gives CDR1 KGHSH, CDR2 LQKENI. Trimming took 1 base from V and 6 from J; bases not matched to a gene: 13. The CDR3 sequence: CASSPQGPGQGRVEQYF. For the CDR3, the DNA is TGTGCCAGCTCACCACAAGGTCCGGGACAGGGTCGGGTCGAGCAGTACTTC.

The chain recombines TRBV6-5 with TRBJ2-5; 9 bases align to TRBD1. CDR1 MNHEY and CDR2 SVGAGI come from the germline V gene. Trimming removed 0 bases from V and 5 bases from J; junction bases left unmatched: 7. CDR3 length: 16 residues. CDR3 coding DNA: TGTGCCAGCAGTTACTCGAAAACAGGGGGCTGGGAGACCCAGTACTTC. Protein: CASSYSKTGGWETQYF.

The CDR3 bases are TGTGCCAGCAGTTCTTGGGACGGGAGCGAGCAGTACTTC. Translated: CASSSWDGSEQYF. This chain links TRBV28 with TRBJ2-7; TRBD2 might be the D (6 bases). The CDR3 is 13 amino acids. V was cut by 4 bases and J by 6 bases, with 13 bases left in between. Per germline, CDR1 MDHEN and CDR2 SYDVKM.

The V call is TRBV11-3, the J call TRBJ1-1; D gene uncertain. Germline V gene sequence: CDR1 SGHNT, CDR2 YENEEA. This CDR3 is built from 13 residues. Deletions cut 0 bases from V and 10 bases from J, with 12 bases between. This CDR3 is CASSLDQRGTAFF. As DNA, the CDR3 is TGTGCCAGCAGCTTAGATCAACGGGGAACAGCTTTCTTT.

This clone was seen once. V gene TRBV6-5 combines with J gene TRBJ1-1; D is undetermined. Germline-derived CDR1 and CDR2 are MNHEY and SVGAGI. The CDR3 is 13 amino acids. Trimming cost V 5 bases and J 5 bases, with 12 bases left between them. For the CDR3, the DNA is TGTGCCAGCAGTCCCGGCACGGGTACTGAAGCTTTCTTT. Its translation: CASSPGTGTEAFF.

The V gene is TRBV6-5, the J gene TRBJ1-1; D perhaps matches TRBD1 (5 bases). The CDR3 is 13 residues long. CDR1 and CDR2 from the germline V gene are MNHEY and SVGAGI. The V and J ends lost 2 bases and 1 base respectively, with 5 bases between them. This chain's CDR3 is CASSYRGNTEAFF. CDR3 DNA sequence: TGTGCCAGCAGTTACAGGGGGAACACTGAAGCTTTCTTT.

The J gene is TRBJ2-6, the V gene TRBV7-2; 7 bases are shared with TRBD2. Losses at the gene ends were 11 bases for V and 0 bases for J; bases not matched to a gene: 13. The CDR3 has 17 residues. Germline CDR1 and CDR2: SGHTA and FQGNSA. The CDR3 DNA reads TGTGCCGAAACAGGAAAGCGGGGTTACTCTGGGGCCAACGTCCTGACTTTC. Protein product: CAETGKRGYSGANVLTF.

The chain uses TRBV27 and TRBJ1-2, with D possibly being TRBD1 (5 bases). Trimming removed 4 bases from V and 4 bases from J, with 10 bases in between. The length of the CDR3 is 13 residues. Germline V lookup: CDR1 MNHEY, CDR2 SMNVEV (reference sequence). CDR3 DNA: TGTGCCAGCAGTTCAGGGATCCCCTATGGCTACACCTTC. It yields the protein CASSSGIPYGYTF.

This clone has only a few counts. The CDR3 loop is CAIRLTSGDYNEQFF. For the CDR3, the DNA is TGTGCCATCAGATTGACTAGCGGAGACTACAATGAGCAGTTCTTC. The chain joins TRBV10-3 to TRBJ2-1; the match to TRBD2 covers 9 bases. The V gene end was trimmed by 6 bases and the J gene end by 3 bases; junction bases not matched to a gene: 6. Germline V gene sequence: CDR1 ENHRY, CDR2 SYGVKD. The CDR3 spans 15 residues.

V usage is TRBV10-3 and J usage is TRBJ2-5; weak D call: TRBD1 (6 bases). Germline CDR1 and CDR2: ENHRY and SYGVKD. The V gene lost 6 bases and the J gene lost 3 bases, with 14 bases spanning the gap. CDR3 length: 14 residues. CDR3 protein: CAISWGQGEETQYF. DNA for the CDR3: TGTGCCATCAGCTGGGGGCAGGGCGAAGAGACCCAGTACTTC.

This clone was detected a few times. J is TRBJ2-7 and V is TRBV4-1; TRBD2 aligns across 7 bases. This CDR3 has 15 amino acids. Per the germline V gene, CDR1 is MGHRA and CDR2 is YSYEKL. J lost 0 bases, V lost 0 bases, and 2 bases had no gene match. CDR3 protein: CASSQDGTTSYEQYF. DNA for the CDR3: TGCGCCAGCAGCCAAGACGGGACTACCTCCTACGAGCAGTACTTC.

The V call is TRBV3-1 (or the pseudogene TRBV3-2), the J call TRBJ2-7; D is uncertain. CDR3 size: 14 residues. V lost 3 bases to trimming and J lost 2 bases, with 11 bases between them. The germline CDR1 and CDR2 sequences are LGHDT and YNNKEL (reference sequence). This CDR3 reads CASSHAGSPYEQYF. In DNA form, the CDR3 reads TGTGCCAGCAGCCATGCAGGATCCCCCTACGAGCAGTACTTC.

This clone appeared once. The V and J genes are TRBV10-2 and TRBJ1-5; D ambiguous. CDR3 size: 15 residues. Germline loops: CDR1 WSHSY, CDR2 SAAADI. Trimming left V 0 bases short and J 0 bases short, with 6 bases between. The DNA for the CDR3 is TGCGCCAGCAGTGAGTCGAGCTATAGCAATCAGCCCCAGCATTTT. It specifies CASSESSYSNQPQHF.